This paragraph covers one T cell receptor beta chain sequence. Its antigen is currently unknown. The data were taken from a study of T cells expressing NK-cell markers. About the study: In the group of eight sequenced donors, seven were HCMV-seropositive and one was seronegative.

Whole-study results and caveats: The CD3+CD56-NKG2C+ fraction was also led by these clonotypes in several donors.

Reanalyzing the 5' RACE reads, TCRdb keeps one entry per CDR3 protein, without DNA. This sample contains under 600,000 distinct CDR3 sequences. The sample consisted of blood T cells: a sorted CD56 or NKG2C T cell subset, CD4+ or CD8+ T cells, or bulk PBMC T cells (not recorded which). This sequence was found in a woman between 45 and 65 years old in good health.

The CDR3 loop reads CATARGTGTSGRMAKNIQYF. The rearrangement joins TRBV12-3 or TRBV12-4 to TRBJ2-4; TCRdb's D gene call, TRBD2, goes unchecked for lack of DNA. This CDR3 contains 20 residues.